These T cell receptor beta chains were read from a single sample in a study of Ad26.COV2.S vaccination and SARS-CoV-2 variants. Sequencing used immunoSEQ multiplex PCR; TCRdb keeps in-frame clones, though not all of them. The sample holds about 450,000 clones, 89% seen once. The sample here was peripheral blood, taken in a trial of Ad26.COV2.S vaccine versus placebo. These receptors were obtained from a person aged 18-65 years who received the Ad26.COV2.S COVID-19 vaccine or a placebo. Each CDR3 is given with its conserved first and last residue. Fields, in order: V gene, CDR3 protein.

>TRBV4-1
CASSQAGGTHYNEQFF
>TRBV18
CASSPSGAYNEQFF
>TRBV28
CASSLDRWGYTF
>TRBV24-1
CATSDLPSGRASEQFF
>TRBV12-3/TRBV12-4
CASSPPRETQYF
>TRBV4-1
CASSQSTGMGSYEQYF
>TRBV5-1
CASSSRDRGITGELFF
>TRBV6-2/TRBV6-3
CASSPPGRRSTDTQYF
>TRBV7-3
CASSLGLAGPPVTGELFF
>TRBV5-6
CASRAGTDHNQPQHF
>TRBV5-1
CASSQDRPGRSGSPLHF
>TRBV3-1/TRBV3-2
CASSQDGRAPKKLFF
>TRBV27
CAVKRPSYNEQFF
>TRBV15
CATSREGLVYEQFF
>TRBV4-2
CASSQDARVGTGELFF
>TRBV10-3
CAISDEQRTDTQYF
>TRBV19
CASSIGASYNSPLHF
>TRBV7-2
CASSLEPRTVKQFF
>TRBV5-1
CASSVEAGFSYGYTF
>TRBV4-1
CASSQGIVRAGSKETQYF
>TRBV19
CASSVAGGGTNEQFF
>TRBV6-5
CASSLGQGGSNEKLFF
>TRBV9
CASSARAAYGYTF
>TRBV4-2
CASSQIGGTIYNEQFF
>TRBV5-4
CASSYTPDSHEQYF
>TRBV19
CASSTVPHRTGYNQPQHF
>TRBV5-4
CASSIAVRGTDTQYF